A selection of T cell receptor beta chains follows, all from one sample in a study of blood T cell repertoires in COVID-19. This table comes from immunoSEQ multiplex PCR, and its TCRdb copy is limited to in-frame clones, with some not included. The sample holds roughly 190,000 clones, roughly 94% seen once. Sequenced: peripheral blood. These receptors were taken from a man aged 25-40 years with COVID-19, enrolled during active disease. Each CDR3 is given with its conserved first and last residue. D genes are given only for firm matches.

>TRBV2|-
CASSLQPTDSSSNSPLHF
>TRBV29-1|-
CSASMAVPSPGLSEQFF
>TRBV7-4|TRBD1
CASSLKRGLSNQPQHF
>TRBV7-9|TRBD1
CASSLLRGHYGNTIYF
>TRBV5-6|-
CASSMLQGRGYTF
>TRBV13|TRBD2
CASSPTSSGGYYNEQFF
>TRBV19|-
CASSEGSGTQYF
>TRBV5-1|-
CASSPGDTEAFF
>TRBV6-1|TRBD2
CASSEGGGTETQYF
>TRBV6-1|-
CASSGAAGANEKLFF
>TRBV11-2|TRBD2
CASSLSGLAGRRRTDTQYF
>TRBV6-5|-
CATGLPGYTF
>TRBV7-9|TRBD1
CASSKFGQGHGYTF
>TRBV6-5|-
CASSYSRGADTQYF
>TRBV23-1|-
CASSQFTGNSPLHF
>TRBV30|TRBD1
CAWSPMDRPGNTEAFF
>TRBV2|-
CASSEGARGLKETQYF